Listed below are T cell receptor beta chains from one sample, sequenced in a study of blood T cell repertoires in COVID-19. Clones were read by immunoSEQ multiplex PCR, and TCRdb kept only the in-frame ones, dropping some. The table has fewer than 70,000 clones, 75% to 90% seen once; the top ten hold 7% to 9%. Specimen: peripheral blood. The receptors here all came from a woman aged 70 to 79 with active COVID-19. Each CDR3 is given with its conserved first and last residue. D genes are given only for firm matches.

D: .; V: TRBV25-1; J: TRBJ2-7; DNA: TGTGCCAGTTCGGCAGGCGTCTACGAGCAGTACTTC; CDR3: CASSAGVYEQYF
D: .; V: TRBV7-6; J: TRBJ2-1; DNA: TGTGCCAGCAGCTACCCGCTGGGAGGAGCTTCCACCGAGCAGTTCTTC; CDR3: CASSYPLGGASTEQFF
D: .; V: TRBV7-7; J: TRBJ1-3; DNA: TGTGCTAGCAGCTTAGAAGTCATGGGGGGAATGGGAAACACCATATATTTT; CDR3: CASSLEVMGGMGNTIYF
D: .; V: TRBV9; J: TRBJ1-3; DNA: TGTGCCAGCAGCAACGGCGGATCTGGAAACACCATATATTTT; CDR3: CASSNGGSGNTIYF
D: TRBD1; V: TRBV5-1; J: TRBJ2-5; DNA: TGCGCCAGCAGCTCGACAGGGACCGCACTCCAAGAGACCCAGTACTTC; CDR3: CASSSTGTALQETQYF
D: .; V: TRBV13; J: TRBJ1-5; DNA: TGTGCCAGCAGCTTAGGCAAGGGAGTCAATCAGCCCCAGCATTTT; CDR3: CASSLGKGVNQPQHF
D: TRBD2; V: TRBV6-2/TRBV6-3; J: TRBJ2-1; DNA: TGTGCCAGCAGTTTACAACCGGGACTAAGAAACAATGAGCAGTTCTTC; CDR3: CASSLQPGLRNNEQFF
D: TRBD1; V: TRBV5-1; J: TRBJ1-6; DNA: TGCGCCAGCAGCTTATCGGGACAGTATAATTCACCCCTCCACTTT; CDR3: CASSLSGQYNSPLHF
D: .; V: TRBV7-5; J: TRBJ2-1; DNA: TGTGTCAGAAGCCCTACCAACAATGAGCAGTTCTTC; CDR3: CVRSPTNNEQFF
D: TRBD2; V: TRBV30; J: TRBJ2-1; DNA: TGTGCCTGGACGCTAGCGGGAATAGGGTCCTACAATGAGCAGTTCTTC; CDR3: CAWTLAGIGSYNEQFF
D: TRBD1; V: TRBV28; J: TRBJ2-2; DNA: TGTGCCAGCAGTTCCCTAGCCGACAGGGGGCGTCGAGGTACCGGGGAGCTGTTTTTT; CDR3: CASSSLADRGRRGTGELFF
D: .; V: TRBV7-9; J: TRBJ2-1; DNA: TGTGCCAGCAGCTTACCGGTCGGCAGGGGATCCTACAATGAGCAGTTCTTC; CDR3: CASSLPVGRGSYNEQFF
D: .; V: TRBV25-1; J: TRBJ1-2; DNA: TGTGCCAGCACACACGGGGGGGCTGGCTACACCTTC; CDR3: CASTHGGAGYTF
D: TRBD1; V: TRBV28; J: TRBJ2-3; DNA: TGTGCCAGCATCACAGGGGGCAACACAGATACGCAGTATTTT; CDR3: CASITGGNTDTQYF
D: .; V: TRBV6-6; J: TRBJ2-1; DNA: TGTGCCAGCAGTAGGGGTGGGGCCCCCAGGTACAATGAGCAGTTCTTC; CDR3: CASSRGGAPRYNEQFF
D: TRBD2; V: TRBV4-2; J: TRBJ2-3; DNA: TGTGCCAGCAGCCAAGGGGGACTAGCGGGAAAAACAGATACGCAGTATTTT; CDR3: CASSQGGLAGKTDTQYF
D: TRBD1; V: TRBV12-3/TRBV12-4; J: TRBJ2-5; DNA: TGTGCCAGCAGGAATACAGGGGAAGAGACCCAGTACTTC; CDR3: CASRNTGEETQYF
D: .; V: TRBV30; J: TRBJ2-3; DNA: TGTGCCTGGAGTCTCAGACAGAGGACGCAGTATTTT; CDR3: CAWSLRQRTQYF
D: TRBD1; V: TRBV7-2; J: TRBJ1-2; DNA: TGTGCCAGCAGCCCGGGACAGGGTTTGGAAGGCTACACCTTC; CDR3: CASSPGQGLEGYTF
D: TRBD2; V: TRBV2; J: TRBJ2-1; DNA: TGTGCCAGCAGTCGGGGACTAGCGGGGTTTAGGGATGAGCAGTTCTTC; CDR3: CASSRGLAGFRDEQFF